What follows are 3 T cell receptor beta chains derived from one specimen sequenced in a study of identical twins. From the 5' RACE reads, TCRdb called clonotypes with MiXCR, one entry per CDR3 protein. This table has 450,000 or so distinct CDR3 sequences, approximately 24% appearing once. These data were likewise used in another study, on T cells expressing NK-cell markers.

The sequenced material came from CD4+ T cells sorted from blood. The receptor set was obtained from a woman in her late teens or twenties in good health.

The rearrangement links TRBV18 to TRBJ1-5; 8 bases map to TRBD1. The J segment lost 7 bases and the V segment lost 5 bases, leaving 4 bases of the junction unmatched. From germline, CDR1 is KGHSH and CDR2 LQKENI. The CDR3 loop spans 13 amino acids. CDR3 nucleotide sequence: TGTGCCAGCTCAGGACAGGGACGCCAGCCCCAGCATTTT. It encodes CASSGQGRQPQHF.

This clonotype was counted only a few times. This chain uses TRBV7-9 with TRBJ2-3; D is uncertain. Looked up from germline, CDR1 is SEHNR and CDR2 is FQNEAQ (reference sequence). The germline V and J ends were trimmed by 3 bases and 3 bases, with 13 bases remaining between them. This CDR3 has 15 amino acids. Written as DNA, the CDR3 is TGTGCCAGCAGCTTTGGAGAAGGGTTGACAGATACGCAGTATTTT. Its protein is CASSFGEGLTDTQYF.

The chain uses TRBV7-9 and TRBJ2-4; 7 bases fit TRBD1. Trimming cost V 5 bases and J 9 bases; bases outside gene matches: 19. This CDR3 has 17 amino acids. Germline-derived CDR1 and CDR2 are SEHNR and FQNEAQ (reference sequence). The CDR3 nucleotides read TGTGCCAGCAGCCCACGAACCACAGGGGATAGGGCTGGCATTCAGTACTTC. It specifies CASSPRTTGDRAGIQYF.